The 2 T cell receptor beta chains reported below all come from one sample, sequenced in a study of blood T cells in healthy people across ages. The authors ran a second PCR of about 7 to 11 cycles using a sample-barcoded 5' primer and a J-beta primer mix. One entry per CDR3 protein results from TCRdb running MiXCR on the 5' RACE reads. This sample has approximately 800,000 distinct CDR3 sequences, with more than 55% found just once. The sample consisted of blood. The receptors were gathered from a man aged 35-49 years in good health.

The V gene is TRBV6-1, the J gene TRBJ2-4; D tentatively fits TRBD1 or TRBD2 (5 bases each). From germline, CDR1 is MNHNS and CDR2 SASEGT. CDR3 length: 16 residues. Trimming left V 11 bases short and J 1 base short, with 21 bases between. The CDR3 region has the DNA TGTGCCTCTTTAGGGACGGTAGATTCGGCCAAAAACATTCAGTACTTC. Translation: CASLGTVDSAKNIQYF.

This chain connects TRBV20-1 to TRBJ1-6, with 7 bases identical to TRBD1. CDR1 is DFQATT, CDR2 SNEGSKA, per germline (reference sequence). The CDR3 contains 16 residues. Trimming at V came to 3 bases and at J to 0 bases, leaving 5 bases not matched to a gene. In nucleotides, the CDR3 is TGCAGTGCTAGGCCAGGGGGGAGCTCCTATAATTCACCCCTCCACTTT. Translation gives CSARPGGSSYNSPLHF.